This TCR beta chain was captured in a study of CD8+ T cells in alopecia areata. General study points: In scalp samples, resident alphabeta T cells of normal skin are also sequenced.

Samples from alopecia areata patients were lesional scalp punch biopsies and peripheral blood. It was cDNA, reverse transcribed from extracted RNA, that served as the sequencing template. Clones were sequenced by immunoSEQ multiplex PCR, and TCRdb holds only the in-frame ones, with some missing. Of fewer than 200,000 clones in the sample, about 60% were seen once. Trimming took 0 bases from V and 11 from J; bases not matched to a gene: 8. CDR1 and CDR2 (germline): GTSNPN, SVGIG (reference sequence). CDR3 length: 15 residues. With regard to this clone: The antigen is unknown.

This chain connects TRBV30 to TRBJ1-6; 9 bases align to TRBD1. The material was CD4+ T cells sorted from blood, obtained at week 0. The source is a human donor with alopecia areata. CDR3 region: CAWSVRDRDLPPLHF. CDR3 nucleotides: TGTGCCTGGAGTGTACGGGACAGGGACTTACCACCCCTCCACTTT.